This T cell receptor beta chain was obtained from a study of T cell clonality in common variable immunodeficiency. Data came from immunoSEQ multiplex PCR; TCRdb stores just in-frame clones and leaves some out. The sample includes around 45,000 clones, none of them occurring once. Germline CDR1 SGHTA, CDR2 FQGNSA. CDR3 length equals 12 residues. Remarks on this clone: The CDR3 end is not reached by the read, which stops 3 residues before it; the germline J gene fills it in.

Donors gave roughly 5 to 8.5 ml heparinized peripheral whole blood. Material for sequencing was peripheral blood mononuclear cells. The V and J genes are TRBV7-2 and TRBJ2-4; the D gene is possibly TRBD2 (6 bases). The clonotype was recovered from a person between 18 and 75 years old in good health. The CDR3 here is CASSMGLLGQYF. Partial CDR3 DNA: TGTGCCAGCAGCATGGGACTTCTTGGT.